These 19 T cell receptor beta chains came from one sample sequenced in a study of cytomegalovirus exposure and HLA in healthy donors. Profiling relied on immunoSEQ multiplex PCR, and the TCRdb table lists in-frame clones only, not all of them. This table holds 250,000 or so clones, approximately 90% found once. The source material was PBMCs. Receptor source: a man aged 18 to 30 in good health and CMV-seronegative.

The chain recombines TRBV4-1 with TRBJ2-7; 8 positions agree with TRBD1. Germline-derived CDR1 and CDR2 are MGHRA and YSYEKL. The CDR3 extends over 14 amino acids. The trim removed 4 bases at V and 3 bases at J, leaving 5 bases unmatched. This CDR3 is CASSLGDRFYEQYF. The CDR3, as DNA: TGCGCCAGCAGCCTCGGGGACAGGTTCTACGAGCAGTACTTC.

This clone was found once. The chain carries TRBV28 and TRBJ2-7; TRBD2 aligns across 10 bases. Germline-derived CDR1 and CDR2 are MDHEN and SYDVKM. V trimming: 3 bases; J trimming: 6 bases; junction bases outside the gene matches: 5. The CDR3 totals 14 residues. The CDR3 coding sequence is TGTGCCAGCAGTTTGCCTAGCGGGAGTTTCGAGCAGTACTTC. Amino acids: CASSLPSGSFEQYF.

This clone has a handful of counts. This chain connects TRBV18 to TRBJ2-7; the D gene is possibly TRBD2 (5 bases). The CDR3 is 13 residues long. Germline V lookup: CDR1 KGHSH, CDR2 LQKENI. The V end lost 3 bases, the J end lost 2 bases, and 8 bases lay between the germline ends. The CDR3 nucleotides read TGTGCCAGCTCACCGACGGGGACCTACGAGCAGTACTTC. This gives the protein CASSPTGTYEQYF.

This chain links TRBV29-1 with TRBJ2-5; perhaps TRBD1 as D (6 bases). V was pared by 6 bases and J by 4 bases, with 18 bases between. This CDR3 region has 14 residues. Germline CDR1 is SQVTM and CDR2 is ANQGSEA. The CDR3 nucleotides are TGCAGCGTGGCTCGGTTTGGGGGCGGAGAGACCCAGTACTTC. Encoded protein: CSVARFGGGETQYF.

In regard to this clone: It is likely a read error, because the conserved phenylalanine at the end of the CDR3 is missing. The DNA is left out, because the CDR3 cannot be placed on it with certainty; the CDR3 is given as TCRdb lists it. This chain joins TRBV7-2 and TRBJ1-1. A total of 11 residues make up the CDR3, ends included. Germline V CDR1 and CDR2: SGHTA, FQGNSA. The CDR3 region is CASSSPTATQL.

To note about this clone: Other DNA variants within this sample encode the same CDR3. The chain links TRBV25-1 to TRBJ2-1, with TRBD2 identical over 12 bases. Per germline, CDR1 MGHDK and CDR2 SYGVNS. The CDR3 totals 15 residues. V lost 6 bases and J lost 1; bases outside the gene matches: 1. This chain's CDR3 is CASRLAGGSYNEQFF. The CDR3 DNA is TGTGCCAGCAGACTAGCGGGAGGTTCCTACAATGAGCAGTTCTTC.

This clone occurred a few times. The J gene is TRBJ2-7, the V gene TRBV2, with D hard to call. The CDR3 covers 13 residues. The germline CDR1 and CDR2 sequences are SNHLY and FYNNEI. Trimming stripped 7 bases from V and 3 bases from J, with 13 bases between. CDR3: CASMAAIRYEQYF. For the CDR3, the DNA is TGTGCCAGCATGGCGGCCATACGCTACGAGCAGTACTTC.

This clone came up a few times. V and J are TRBV10-1 and TRBJ2-5; 7 positions agree with TRBD1. Germline V gives CDR1 WNHNN, CDR2 SYGVQD (reference sequence). J was trimmed by 1 base and V by 6 bases; bases with no gene match: 5. CDR3 size: 14 residues. CDR3 nucleotides: TGCGCCAGCAGCAAAAGGGACAGCCAAGAGACCCAGTACTTC. Protein product: CASSKRDSQETQYF.

V gene TRBV2 combines with J gene TRBJ2-7; TRBD2 matches at 7 bases. J lost 4 bases, V lost 5 bases, and 11 bases had no gene match. The CDR3 runs to 15 residues. Germline assignment: CDR1 SNHLY and CDR2 FYNNEI. CDR3 residues: CASSPTGLSLYEQYF. In nucleotides, the CDR3 is TGTGCCAGCAGTCCGACGGGACTAAGTCTTTACGAGCAGTACTTC. Looking up the rest from reference TRBV2 and TRBJ2-7 gives the full variable domain: EPEVTQTPSHQVTQMGQEVILRCVPISNHLYFYWYRQILGQKVEFLVSFYNNEISEKSEIFDDQFSVERPDGSNFTLKIRSTKLEDSAMYFCASSPTGLSLYEQYFGPGTRLTVT.

This clone has a handful of counts. This sample includes further DNA sequences coding for the same CDR3. The J gene is TRBJ1-2, the V gene TRBV5-1; D ambiguous. There are 14 residues in the CDR3. V dropped 0 bases and J dropped 0 bases, with 6 bases sitting between them. Germline CDR1 reads SGHRS; CDR2 reads YFSETQ. The CDR3 nucleotides are TGCGCCAGCAGCTTGGACAGAGCTAACTATGGCTACACCTTC. It codes for CASSLDRANYGYTF.

This chain uses TRBV5-1 with TRBJ1-1; 7 positions match TRBD1. CDR3 length equals 16 residues. Per the germline V gene, CDR1 is SGHRS and CDR2 is YFSETQ. The V gene end was trimmed by 4 bases and the J gene end by 2 bases; junction bases not matched to a gene: 11. DNA of the CDR3: TGCGCCAGCAGCCCGAACAGGGGAGTCGCCAACACTGAAGCTTTCTTT. This sequence encodes CASSPNRGVANTEAFF.

This chain connects TRBV18 to TRBJ2-7, with a tentative D call TRBD1 (6 bases). The CDR3 contains 13 residues. V lost 2 bases to trimming and J lost 7 bases, with 12 bases between them. Germline CDR1 is KGHSH and CDR2 is LQKENI. The CDR3 is CASSPGAGEEQYF. The CDR3, as DNA: TGTGCCAGCTCACCAGGGGCAGGGGAAGAGCAGTACTTC.

The chain recombines TRBV10-3 with TRBJ1-2; 9 bases agree with TRBD1. CDR1 is ENHRY and CDR2 is SYGVKD in the germline V gene. The V segment lost 2 bases and the J segment 7 bases; nucleotides outside the gene matches: 5. This CDR3 comprises 14 residues. Here the CDR3 reads CAISEAGQGIGYTF. The DNA of the CDR3 is TGTGCCATCAGTGAGGCGGGACAGGGAATTGGCTACACCTTC.

The chain uses TRBV30 and TRBJ1-2; D possibly corresponds to TRBD1 (6 bases). Germline CDR1 GTSNPN, CDR2 SVGIG (reference sequence). V was clipped by 0 bases and J by 4 bases, with 9 bases between them. This CDR3 region has 13 residues. The CDR3 DNA sequence: TGTGCCTGGAGTGTGGGCAGGGGCTATGGCTACACCTTC. It encodes CAWSVGRGYGYTF.

The V gene is TRBV12-5, the J gene TRBJ1-4; TRBD1 might be the D (5 bases). The V gene lost 1 base and the J gene lost 4 bases, with 10 bases spanning the gap. Germline V gene lookup returns CDR1 LGHNT and CDR2 FRNRAP. The CDR3 sequence is 15 residues long. CDR3 sequence: CASGLATGFNEKLFF. CDR3 nucleotide sequence: TGTGCTAGTGGTTTGGCAACAGGTTTTAATGAAAAACTGTTTTTT.

The chain employs TRBV7-6 and TRBJ2-5; 8 nucleotides agree with TRBD1. This CDR3 has 14 residues. Germline trimming cut 6 bases from V and 5 bases from J; bases unmatched to any gene: 8. Germline V gives CDR1 SGHVS, CDR2 FNYEAQ. CDR3 sequence (DNA): TGTGCCAGCAGTCGGACAGGGTCATTTGAGACCCAGTACTTC. Amino acid sequence: CASSRTGSFETQYF.

V and J are TRBV6-5 and TRBJ1-2, with 11 bases that match TRBD1. CDR3 length: 14 residues. Germline V lookup: CDR1 MNHEY, CDR2 SVGAGI. Unmatched junction bases numbered 6, after V lost 4 bases and J lost 8 bases. CDR3 residues: CASSSDRGLGGYTF. The CDR3 DNA sequence: TGTGCCAGCAGTTCGGACAGGGGGCTCGGAGGCTACACCTTC.

V usage is TRBV6-5 and J usage is TRBJ1-6; 7 bases line up with TRBD1. V was pared by 10 bases and J by 0 bases, with 6 bases of the junction left unmatched. This CDR3 contains 15 residues. Germline CDR1 is MNHEY and CDR2 is SVGAGI. The CDR3 sequence: CATTGRSSYNSPLHF. In DNA, the CDR3 is TGTGCCACGACAGGGAGGAGCTCCTATAATTCACCCCTCCACTTT.

The chain links TRBV6-1 to TRBJ2-7; D remains unclear. CDR3 size: 15 residues. The V end was cut by 0 bases, the J end by 3 bases, with 12 bases between. Germline loops: CDR1 MNHNS, CDR2 SASEGT. As DNA, the CDR3 is TGTGCCAGCAGTGAAGCCGGGTTTGTAGGCTACGAGCAGTACTTC. It specifies CASSEAGFVGYEQYF.